This T cell receptor beta chain came from a study of regulatory dendritic cells for organ transplantation. About the study: On day 6, the dendritic cells were exposed to LPS. Overall study findings and caveats: Resting memory CD8+ T cells held the most alloreactive clonotypes. Considerable individual heterogeneity was seen in alloreactive memory CD8+ T cells.

Allogeneic regulatory or mature dendritic cells were co-cultured for less than 6 days with CFSE-labeled sorted T cells at 1:10. CD4+ or CD8+ T cells were sorted as naive CD45RA+ or memory CD45RO+. The V and J ends lost 3 bases and 1 base respectively, with 11 bases between them. Per the germline V gene, CDR1 is SGDLS and CDR2 is YYNGEE. This CDR3 contains 15 residues. Sequenced by immunoSEQ multiplex PCR; TCRdb stores in-frame clones only, minus some. The profile shows 12,000 or so clones, roughly 89% of them singletons. A word on this clone: The antigen is not known.

Sequencing was carried out using naive CD8+ T cells from blood cultured with dendritic cells. As to subset: CD45RA+ naive T cells. This clonotype was sampled from a human donor in good health. V gene TRBV9 combines with J gene TRBJ1-3, with D possibly being TRBD1 (5 bases). This CDR3 reads CASSAGDLSGNTIYF. DNA of the CDR3: TGTGCCAGCAGCGCCGGGGACCTTTCTGGAAACACCATATATTTT.